This T cell receptor beta chain was captured by sequencing in a study of Ad26.COV2.S vaccination and SARS-CoV-2 variants. This clone was recorded a few times. Its antigen is unidentified. The CDR3 covers 16 residues. Trimming cost V 3 bases and J 6 bases; bases outside gene matches: 10. Germline V lookup: CDR1 SGHRS, CDR2 YFSETQ. TCRdb keeps only in-frame clones here, not all; method: immunoSEQ multiplex PCR. The table lists 85,000 to 120,000 clones, less than 85% of them singletons, with around a sixth in the top ten. Study results and caveats: Responses of T cells in total may have been underestimated by the TCR breadth and depth analyses. Similar non-spike TCR breadth was observed in recipients of vaccine and of placebo.

The clonotype was recovered from a human donor who had recovered from COVID-19. Material: peripheral blood, obtained after recovery from COVID-19. This chain connects TRBV5-1 to TRBJ2-1, with TRBD1 matching 9 bases. The DNA for the CDR3 is TGCGCCAGCAGCTGGTCCCCCGGGACAGGGTCCAATGAGCAGTTCTTC. Translating gives CASSWSPGTGSNEQFF. The full variable domain, rest sourced from reference TRBV5-1 and TRBJ2-1, is KAGVTQTPRYLIKTRGQQVTLSCSPISGHRSVSWYQQTPGQGLQFLFEYFSETQRNKGNFPGRFSGRQFSNSRSEMNVSTLELGDSALYLCASSWSPGTGSNEQFFGPGTRLTVL.